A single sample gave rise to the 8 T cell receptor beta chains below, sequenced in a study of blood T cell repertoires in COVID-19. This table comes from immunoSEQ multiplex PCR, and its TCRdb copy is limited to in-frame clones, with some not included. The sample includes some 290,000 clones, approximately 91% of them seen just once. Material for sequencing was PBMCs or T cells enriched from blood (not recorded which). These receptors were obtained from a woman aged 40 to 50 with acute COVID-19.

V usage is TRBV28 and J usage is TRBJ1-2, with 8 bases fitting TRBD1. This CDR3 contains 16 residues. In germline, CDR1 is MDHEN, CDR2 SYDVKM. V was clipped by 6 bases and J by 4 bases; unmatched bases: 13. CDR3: CASSILRDRRVYGYTF. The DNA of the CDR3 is TGTGCCAGCAGCATTTTGAGGGACAGGCGGGTCTATGGCTACACCTTC.

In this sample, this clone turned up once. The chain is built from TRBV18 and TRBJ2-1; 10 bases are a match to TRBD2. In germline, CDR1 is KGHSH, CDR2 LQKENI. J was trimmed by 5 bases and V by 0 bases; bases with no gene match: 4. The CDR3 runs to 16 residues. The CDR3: CASSPPLAGVHNEQFF. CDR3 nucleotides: TGTGCCAGCTCACCACCGCTAGCGGGAGTCCACAATGAGCAGTTCTTC.

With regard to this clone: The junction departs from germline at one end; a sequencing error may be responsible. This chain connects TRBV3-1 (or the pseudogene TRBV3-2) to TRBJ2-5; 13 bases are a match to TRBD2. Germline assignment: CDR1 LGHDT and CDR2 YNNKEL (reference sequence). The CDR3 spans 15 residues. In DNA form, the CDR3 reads TGTGCCAGCAGCCTCTGGACTAGCGGGGGAGAGGCCCAGTACTTC. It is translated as CASSLWTSGGEAQYF.

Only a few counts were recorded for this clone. The CDR3 sequence is CASSLGREYDEQYF. The CDR3 DNA sequence: TGTGCCAGCAGCTTGGGCAGGGAATATGACGAGCAGTACTTC. The genes are TRBV5-4 and TRBJ2-7, with D possibly TRBD1 on 5 matching bases. The CDR3 covers 14 residues. Germline CDR1 and CDR2: SGHNT and YYREEE (reference sequence). The V end was cut by 0 bases, the J end by 5 bases, with 12 bases between.

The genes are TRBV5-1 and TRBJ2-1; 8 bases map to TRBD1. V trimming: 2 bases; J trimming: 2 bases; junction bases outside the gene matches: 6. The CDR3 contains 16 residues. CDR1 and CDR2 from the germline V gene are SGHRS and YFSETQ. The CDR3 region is CASSFYGTGTYNEQFF. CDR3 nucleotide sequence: TGCGCCAGCAGCTTTTATGGGACAGGTACCTACAATGAGCAGTTCTTC.

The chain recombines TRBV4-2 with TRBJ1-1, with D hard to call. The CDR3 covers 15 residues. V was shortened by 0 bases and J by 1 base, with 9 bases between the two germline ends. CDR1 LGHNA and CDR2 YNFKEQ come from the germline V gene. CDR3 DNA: TGTGCCAGCAGCCAAGAGAACAAAAGGAACACTGAAGCTTTCTTT. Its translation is CASSQENKRNTEAFF.

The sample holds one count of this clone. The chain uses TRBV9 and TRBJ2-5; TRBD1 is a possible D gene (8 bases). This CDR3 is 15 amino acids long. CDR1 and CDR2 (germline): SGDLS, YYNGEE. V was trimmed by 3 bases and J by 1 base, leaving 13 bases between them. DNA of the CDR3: TGTGCCAGCAGCGGGACAGGGAGGGTCCAAGAGACCCAGTACTTC. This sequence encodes CASSGTGRVQETQYF.

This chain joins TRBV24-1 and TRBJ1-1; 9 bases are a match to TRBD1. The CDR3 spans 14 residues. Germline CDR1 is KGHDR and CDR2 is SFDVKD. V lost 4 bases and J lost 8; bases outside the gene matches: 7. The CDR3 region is CATSDNRQGGEAFF. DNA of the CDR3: TGTGCCACCAGTGACAATCGACAGGGGGGGGAAGCTTTCTTT.